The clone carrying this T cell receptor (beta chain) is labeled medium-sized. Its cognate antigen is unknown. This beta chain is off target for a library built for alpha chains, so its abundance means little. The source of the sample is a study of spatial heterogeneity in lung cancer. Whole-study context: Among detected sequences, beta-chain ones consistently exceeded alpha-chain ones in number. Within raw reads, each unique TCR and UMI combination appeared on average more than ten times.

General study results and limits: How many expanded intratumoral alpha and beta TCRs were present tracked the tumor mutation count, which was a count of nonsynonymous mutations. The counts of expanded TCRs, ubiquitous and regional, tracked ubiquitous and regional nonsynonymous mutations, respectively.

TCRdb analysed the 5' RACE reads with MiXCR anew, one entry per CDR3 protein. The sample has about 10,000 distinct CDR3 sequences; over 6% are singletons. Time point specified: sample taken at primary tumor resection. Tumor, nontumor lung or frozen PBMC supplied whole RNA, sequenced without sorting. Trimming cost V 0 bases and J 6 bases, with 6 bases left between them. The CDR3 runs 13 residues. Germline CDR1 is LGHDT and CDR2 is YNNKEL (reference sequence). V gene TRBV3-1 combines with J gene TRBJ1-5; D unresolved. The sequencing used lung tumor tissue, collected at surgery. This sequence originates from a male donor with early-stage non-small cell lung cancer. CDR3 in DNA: TGTGCCAGCAGCCAAGAGAGGACTCAGCCCCAGCATTTT. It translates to CASSQERTQPQHF.